Below, one T cell receptor beta chain is given with its context. Only in-frame clones appear in the TCRdb table, and some are missing; sequencing was by immunoSEQ multiplex PCR. Of around 200,000 clones detected, around 82% appear once; the ten largest clones hold roughly 6%. These data are taken from a study of blood T cell repertoires in COVID-19. V gave up 0 bases and J gave up 4 bases; unmatched junction bases: 8. This CDR3 region has 19 residues. The germline V gene encodes CDR1 KGHSH and CDR2 LQKENI. The sequence was collected from a woman aged 65 to 85 with acute or convalescent COVID-19. V gene TRBV18 combines with J gene TRBJ2-1; 14 bases are a match to TRBD2. The sequenced sample consisted of peripheral blood. The CDR3 DNA reads as TGTGCCAGCTCACCACCTGGACTAGCGGGGGGCTTTAGGTACAATGAGCAGTTCTTC. This gives the protein CASSPPGLAGGFRYNEQFF.